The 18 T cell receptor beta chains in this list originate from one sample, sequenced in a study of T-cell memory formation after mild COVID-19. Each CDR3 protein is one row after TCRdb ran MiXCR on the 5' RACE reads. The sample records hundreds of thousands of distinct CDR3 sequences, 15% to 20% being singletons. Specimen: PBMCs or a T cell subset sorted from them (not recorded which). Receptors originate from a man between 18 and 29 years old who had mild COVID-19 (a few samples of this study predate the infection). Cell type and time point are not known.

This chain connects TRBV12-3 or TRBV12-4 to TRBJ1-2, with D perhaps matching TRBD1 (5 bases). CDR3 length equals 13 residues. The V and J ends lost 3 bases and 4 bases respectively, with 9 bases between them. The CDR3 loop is CASSFRGFYGYTF. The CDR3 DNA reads TGTGCCAGCAGTTTCCGGGGGTTCTATGGCTACACCTTC.

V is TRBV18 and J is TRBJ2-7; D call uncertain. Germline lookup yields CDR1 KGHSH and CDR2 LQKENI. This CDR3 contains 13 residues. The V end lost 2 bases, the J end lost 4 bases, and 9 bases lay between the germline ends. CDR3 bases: TGTGCCAGCTCACCAGGGCGTGGGTACGAGCAGTACGTC. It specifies CASSPGRGYEQYV.

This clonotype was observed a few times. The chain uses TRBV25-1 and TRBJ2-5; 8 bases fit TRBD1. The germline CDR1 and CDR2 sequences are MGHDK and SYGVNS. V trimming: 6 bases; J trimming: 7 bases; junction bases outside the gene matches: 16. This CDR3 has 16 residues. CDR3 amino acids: CASRRQGRRTNGTQYF. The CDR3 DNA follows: TGTGCCAGCAGGAGACAGGGGAGGCGCACGAACGGGACCCAGTACTTC.

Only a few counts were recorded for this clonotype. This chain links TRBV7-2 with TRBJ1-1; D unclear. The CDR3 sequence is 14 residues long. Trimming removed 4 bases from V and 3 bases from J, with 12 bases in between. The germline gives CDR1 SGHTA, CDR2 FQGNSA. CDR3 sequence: CASSSPGGYTEAFF. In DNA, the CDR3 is TGTGCCAGCAGCTCGCCAGGCGGTTACACTGAAGCTTTCTTT.

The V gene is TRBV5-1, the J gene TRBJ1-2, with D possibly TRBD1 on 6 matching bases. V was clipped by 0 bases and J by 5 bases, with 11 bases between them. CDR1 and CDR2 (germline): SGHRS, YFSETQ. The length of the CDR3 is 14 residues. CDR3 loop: CASSLASTGYGYTF. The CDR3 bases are TGCGCCAGCAGCTTGGCCAGTACAGGGTATGGCTACACCTTC.

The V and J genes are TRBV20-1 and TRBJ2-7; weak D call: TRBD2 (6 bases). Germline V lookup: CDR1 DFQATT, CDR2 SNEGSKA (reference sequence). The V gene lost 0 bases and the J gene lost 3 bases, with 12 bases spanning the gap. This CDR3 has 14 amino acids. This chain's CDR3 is CSARDSQGGYEQYF. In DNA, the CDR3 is TGCAGTGCTAGAGATTCGCAGGGAGGCTACGAGCAGTACTTC.

The CDR3 here is CASSQRTGDNSPLHF. The CDR3 nucleotides read TGCGCCAGCAGCCAACGGACAGGCGATAATTCACCCCTCCACTTT. This chain uses TRBV4-3 with TRBJ1-6, with 7 bases fitting TRBD1. From germline, CDR1 is LGHNA and CDR2 YSLEER. V was clipped by 2 bases and J by 5 bases; unmatched bases: 3. This CDR3 is built from 15 residues.

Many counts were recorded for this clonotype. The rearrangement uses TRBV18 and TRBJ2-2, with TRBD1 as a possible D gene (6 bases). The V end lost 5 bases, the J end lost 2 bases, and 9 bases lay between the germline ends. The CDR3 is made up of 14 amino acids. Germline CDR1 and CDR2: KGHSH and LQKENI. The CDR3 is CASSAQGNTGELFF. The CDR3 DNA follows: TGTGCCAGCTCAGCACAGGGAAACACCGGGGAGCTGTTTTTT.

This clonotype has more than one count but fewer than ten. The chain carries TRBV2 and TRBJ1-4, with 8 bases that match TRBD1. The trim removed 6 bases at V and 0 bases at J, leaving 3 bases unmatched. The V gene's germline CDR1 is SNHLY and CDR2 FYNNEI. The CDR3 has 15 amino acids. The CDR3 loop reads CASRDRDSTNEKLFF. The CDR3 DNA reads TGTGCCAGCAGGGACAGGGACTCAACTAATGAAAAACTGTTTTTT.

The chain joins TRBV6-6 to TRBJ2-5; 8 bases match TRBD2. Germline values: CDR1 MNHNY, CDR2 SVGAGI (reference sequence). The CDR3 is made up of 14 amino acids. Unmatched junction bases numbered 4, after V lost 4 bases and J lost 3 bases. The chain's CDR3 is CASSSLGGEETQYF. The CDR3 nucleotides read TGTGCCAGCAGTTCCCTCGGGGGGGAAGAGACCCAGTACTTC.

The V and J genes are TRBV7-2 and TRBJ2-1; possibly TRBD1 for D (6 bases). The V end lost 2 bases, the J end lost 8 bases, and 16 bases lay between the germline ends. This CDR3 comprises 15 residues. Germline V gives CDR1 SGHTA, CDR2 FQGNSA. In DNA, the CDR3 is TGTGCCAGCAGCTTAAAACAGGGACCTACGGATGAGCAGTTCTTC. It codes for CASSLKQGPTDEQFF.

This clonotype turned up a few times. The CDR3 sequence is CASSFWTSGASYSYEQYF. CDR3 coding DNA: TGTGCCAGCAGCTTCTGGACTAGCGGGGCCTCCTATTCCTACGAGCAGTACTTC. The chain is built from TRBV11-2 and TRBJ2-7; TRBD2 matches at 12 bases. The CDR3 covers 18 residues. The germline gives CDR1 SGHAT, CDR2 FQNNGV. Germline trimming cut 3 bases from V and 1 base from J; bases unmatched to any gene: 10.

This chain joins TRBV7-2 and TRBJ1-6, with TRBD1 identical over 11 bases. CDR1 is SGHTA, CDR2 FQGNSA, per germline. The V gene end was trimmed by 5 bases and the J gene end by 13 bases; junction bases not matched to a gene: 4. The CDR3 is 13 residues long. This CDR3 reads CASSTRDRGPLHF. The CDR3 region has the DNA TGTGCCAGCAGCACAAGGGACAGGGGGCCCCTCCACTTT.

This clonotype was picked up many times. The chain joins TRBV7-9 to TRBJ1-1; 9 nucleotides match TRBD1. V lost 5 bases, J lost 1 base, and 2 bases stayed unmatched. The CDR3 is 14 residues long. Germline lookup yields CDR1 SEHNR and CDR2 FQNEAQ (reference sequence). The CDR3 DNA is TGTGCCAGCAGCCAGGGACAGGGGAACACTGAAGCTTTCTTT. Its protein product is CASSQGQGNTEAFF. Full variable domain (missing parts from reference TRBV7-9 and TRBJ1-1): DTGVSQNPRHKITKRGQNVTFRCDPISEHNRLYWYRQTLGQGPEFLTYFQNEAQLEKSRLLSDRFSAERPKGSFSTLEIQRTEQGDSAMYLCASSQGQGNTEAFFGQGTRLTVV.

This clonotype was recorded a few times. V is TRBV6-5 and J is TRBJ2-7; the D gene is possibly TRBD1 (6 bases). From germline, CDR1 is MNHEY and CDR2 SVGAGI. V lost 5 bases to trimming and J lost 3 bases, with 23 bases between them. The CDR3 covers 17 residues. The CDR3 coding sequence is TGTGCCAGCAGTCCGCAGCCGACAGGTAGGTTCAGCTACGAGCAGTACTTC. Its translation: CASSPQPTGRFSYEQYF.

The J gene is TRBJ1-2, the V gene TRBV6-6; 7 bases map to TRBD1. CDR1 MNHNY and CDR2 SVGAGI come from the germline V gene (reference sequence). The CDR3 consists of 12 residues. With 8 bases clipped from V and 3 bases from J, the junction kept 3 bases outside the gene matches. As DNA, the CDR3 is TGTGCCAGCTGCGGACAGGACTATGGCTACACCTTC. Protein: CASCGQDYGYTF.

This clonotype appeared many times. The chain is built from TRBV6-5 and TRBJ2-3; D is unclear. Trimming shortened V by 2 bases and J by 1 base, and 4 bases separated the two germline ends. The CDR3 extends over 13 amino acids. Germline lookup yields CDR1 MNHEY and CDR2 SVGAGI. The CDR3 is CASSYGGTDTQYF. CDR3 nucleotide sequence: TGTGCCAGCAGTTACGGGGGCACAGATACGCAGTATTTT.

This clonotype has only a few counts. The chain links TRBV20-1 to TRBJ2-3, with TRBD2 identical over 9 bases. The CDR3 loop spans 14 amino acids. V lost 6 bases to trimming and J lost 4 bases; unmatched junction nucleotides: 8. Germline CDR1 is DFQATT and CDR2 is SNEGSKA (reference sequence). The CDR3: CSAPTSGASDTQYF. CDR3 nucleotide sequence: TGCAGTGCGCCGACTAGCGGTGCCTCAGATACGCAGTATTTT.